This T cell receptor (beta chain) was found in a study of cytomegalovirus exposure and HLA in healthy donors. The study's findings and limits: Earlier analysis looked at TCR beta V segments, and most were productive about 90% or about 30% of the time.

The V gene lost 3 bases and the J gene lost 1 base, with 12 bases spanning the gap. This CDR3 comprises 15 residues. Germline values: CDR1 SGHTA, CDR2 FQGNSA. Both 60 Vbeta primers and 13 Jbeta primers went into the PCR. Sequencing used immunoSEQ multiplex PCR; TCRdb keeps in-frame clones, though not all of them. The profile covers a few hundred thousand clones, with about 80% appearing a single time and around 0.33% taken by the ten largest. Comments on this clone: Its specificity is not known.

The source of this sequence is a girl aged 2-10 years in good health and CMV-seronegative. This rearrangement joins TRBV7-2 to TRBJ1-1, with D uncertain. The sequenced sample consisted of PBMCs. As DNA, the CDR3 is TGTGCCAGCAGCTTCTATGGATCGGGGAACACTGAAGCTTTCTTT. Translating it yields CASSFYGSGNTEAFF.